This TCR beta chain was recorded in a study of cytomegalovirus exposure and HLA in healthy donors. Concerning this clone itself: Its antigen is not identified.

13 Jbeta primers and 60 Vbeta primers were used for the PCR. Profiled with immunoSEQ multiplex PCR; TCRdb holds only in-frame clones, not every one. Seen here are 90,000 to 120,000 clones, 73% observed once, and the top ten hold 7.8%. Whole-study results and caveats: Rare TCR sequences predominated, though certain public TCRs were found in many donors. In vitro experiments confirmed that three CMV-associated chains were specific for CMV antigens. Common viral pathogens seemed, in a later analysis, to connect with several of the most significant clusters.

The receptor was derived from a man aged 25 to 45 in good health and CMV-seronegative. Sequenced input: PBMCs.

The CDR3 loop reads CAWLPGQGIRGTEAFF. CDR3 nucleotide sequence: TGTGCCTGGTTACCGGGACAGGGTATAAGGGGCACTGAAGCTTTCTTT. This rearrangement joins TRBV30 to TRBJ1-1, with TRBD1 matching over 9 bases. This CDR3 has 16 amino acids. V shed 5 bases, J shed 4 bases, and the junction held 14 bases outside the gene matches. CDR1 and CDR2 (germline): GTSNPN, SVGIG (reference sequence). The full variable domain, in which reference TRBV30 and TRBJ1-1 provide the parts outside the CDR3, is SQTIHQWPATLVQPVGSPLSLECTVEGTSNPNLYWYRQAAGRGLQLLFYSVGIGQISSEVPQNLSASRPQDRQFILSSKKLLLSDSGFYLCAWLPGQGIRGTEAFFGQGTRLTVV.